What follows is one T cell receptor beta chain and its context. The data originate from a study of patients and donors after allogeneic stem cell transplantation. TCRdb redid the calling of the RT-PCR reads with MiXCR, one entry per CDR3 protein. The table lists some 40,000 distinct CDR3 sequences, 25% to 40% of them singletons. The CDR3 extends over 13 amino acids. Germline loops: CDR1 SQVTM, CDR2 ANQGSEA. The V and J ends lost 1 base and 2 bases respectively, with 7 bases between them. The chain recombines TRBV29-1 with TRBJ2-3; D is possibly TRBD2 (6 bases). The clonotype was recovered from a human donor who was either an allogeneic HSCT recipient or a stem cell or donor lymphocyte infusion donor (not recorded which). It is not recorded whose cells these are; they may come from a transplant donor. The sequenced sample was blood, either unsorted or a sorted T cell fraction (not recorded which). CDR3 sequence: CSVEGRVTDTQYF. In DNA, the CDR3 is TGCAGCGTTGAAGGGAGGGTCACAGATACGCAGTATTTT.